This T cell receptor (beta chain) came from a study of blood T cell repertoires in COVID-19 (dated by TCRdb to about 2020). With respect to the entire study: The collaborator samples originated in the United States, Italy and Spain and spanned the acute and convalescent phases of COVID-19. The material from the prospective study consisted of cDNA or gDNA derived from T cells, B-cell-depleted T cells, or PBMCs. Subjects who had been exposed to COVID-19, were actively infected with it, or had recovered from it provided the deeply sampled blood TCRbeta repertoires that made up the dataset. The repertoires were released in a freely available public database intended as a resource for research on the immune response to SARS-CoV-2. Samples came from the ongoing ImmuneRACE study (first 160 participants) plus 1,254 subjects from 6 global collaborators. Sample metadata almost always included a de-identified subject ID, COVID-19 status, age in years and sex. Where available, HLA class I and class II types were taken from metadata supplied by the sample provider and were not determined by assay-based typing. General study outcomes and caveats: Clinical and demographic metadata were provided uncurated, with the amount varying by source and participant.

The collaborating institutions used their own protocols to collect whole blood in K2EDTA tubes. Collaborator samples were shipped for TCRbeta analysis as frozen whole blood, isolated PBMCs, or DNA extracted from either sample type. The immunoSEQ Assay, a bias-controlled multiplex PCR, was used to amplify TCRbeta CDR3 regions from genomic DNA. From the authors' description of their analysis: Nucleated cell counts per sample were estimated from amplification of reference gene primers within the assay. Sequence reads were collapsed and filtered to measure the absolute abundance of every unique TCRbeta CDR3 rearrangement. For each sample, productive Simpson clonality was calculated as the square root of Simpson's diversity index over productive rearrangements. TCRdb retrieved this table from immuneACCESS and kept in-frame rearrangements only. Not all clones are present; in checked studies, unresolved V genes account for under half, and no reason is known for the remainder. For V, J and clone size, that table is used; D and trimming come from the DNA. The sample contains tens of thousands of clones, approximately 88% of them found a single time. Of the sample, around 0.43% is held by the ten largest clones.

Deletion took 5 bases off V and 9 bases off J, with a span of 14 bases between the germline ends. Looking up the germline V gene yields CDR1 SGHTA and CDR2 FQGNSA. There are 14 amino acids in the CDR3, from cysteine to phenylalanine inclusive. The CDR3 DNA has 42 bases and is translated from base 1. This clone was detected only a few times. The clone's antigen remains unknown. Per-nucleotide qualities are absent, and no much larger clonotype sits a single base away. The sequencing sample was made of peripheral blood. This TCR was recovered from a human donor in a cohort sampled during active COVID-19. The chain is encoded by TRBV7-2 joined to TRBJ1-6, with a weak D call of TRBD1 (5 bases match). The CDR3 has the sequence CASSHQGGVSPLHF. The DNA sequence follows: TGTGCCAGCAGCCATCAGGGAGGTGTTTCACCCCTCCACTTT.